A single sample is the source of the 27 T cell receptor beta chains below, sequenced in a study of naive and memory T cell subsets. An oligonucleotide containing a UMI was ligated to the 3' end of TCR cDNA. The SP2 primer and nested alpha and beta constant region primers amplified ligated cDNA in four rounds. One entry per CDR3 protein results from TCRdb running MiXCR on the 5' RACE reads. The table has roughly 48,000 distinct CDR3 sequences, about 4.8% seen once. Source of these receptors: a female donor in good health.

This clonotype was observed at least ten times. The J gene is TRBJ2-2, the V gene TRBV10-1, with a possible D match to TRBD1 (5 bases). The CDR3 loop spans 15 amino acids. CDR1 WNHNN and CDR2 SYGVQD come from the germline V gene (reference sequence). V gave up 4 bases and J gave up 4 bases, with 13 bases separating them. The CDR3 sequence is CASSVTDRLTGELFF. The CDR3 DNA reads TGCGCCAGCAGTGTTACCGACAGACTCACCGGGGAGCTGTTTTTT.

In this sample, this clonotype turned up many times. CDR3 residues: CASSLVGGGTASYEQYF. The CDR3 DNA sequence: TGTGCCAGCAGTTTGGTCGGGGGCGGGACGGCCTCCTACGAGCAGTACTTC. This chain links TRBV28 with TRBJ2-7, with D possibly being TRBD1 or TRBD2 (6 bases each). Germline V gene sequence: CDR1 MDHEN, CDR2 SYDVKM. V dropped 3 bases and J dropped 0 bases, with 18 bases sitting between them. CDR3 length: 17 residues.

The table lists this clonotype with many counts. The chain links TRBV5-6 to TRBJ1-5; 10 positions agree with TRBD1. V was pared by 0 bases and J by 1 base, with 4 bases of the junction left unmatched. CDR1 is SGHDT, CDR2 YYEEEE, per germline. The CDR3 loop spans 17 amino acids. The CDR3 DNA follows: TGTGCCAGCAGCTTGGGGACAGGGGGAGGGAGCAATCAGCCCCAGCATTTT. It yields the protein CASSLGTGGGSNQPQHF.

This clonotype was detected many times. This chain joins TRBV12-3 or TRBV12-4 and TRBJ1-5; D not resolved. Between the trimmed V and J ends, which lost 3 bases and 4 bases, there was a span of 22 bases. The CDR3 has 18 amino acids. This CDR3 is CASSLVLDLRPKNQPQHF. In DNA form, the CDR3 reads TGTGCCAGCAGTTTGGTACTCGACTTAAGACCCAAAAATCAGCCCCAGCATTTT.

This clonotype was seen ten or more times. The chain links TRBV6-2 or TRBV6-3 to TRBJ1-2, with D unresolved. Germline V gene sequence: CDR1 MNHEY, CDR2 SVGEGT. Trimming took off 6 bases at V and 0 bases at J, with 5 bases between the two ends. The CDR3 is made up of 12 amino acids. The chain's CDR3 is CASSVTNYGYTF. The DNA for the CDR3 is TGTGCCAGCAGCGTAACTAACTATGGCTACACCTTC.

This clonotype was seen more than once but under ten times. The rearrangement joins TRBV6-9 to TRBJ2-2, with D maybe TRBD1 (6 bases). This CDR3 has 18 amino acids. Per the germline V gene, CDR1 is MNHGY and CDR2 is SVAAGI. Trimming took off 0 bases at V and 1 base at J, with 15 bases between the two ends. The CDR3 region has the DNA TGTGCCAGCAGTTATTCGAAGCCTGGGGGCCGGAACACCGGGGAGCTGTTTTTT. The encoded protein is CASSYSKPGGRNTGELFF.

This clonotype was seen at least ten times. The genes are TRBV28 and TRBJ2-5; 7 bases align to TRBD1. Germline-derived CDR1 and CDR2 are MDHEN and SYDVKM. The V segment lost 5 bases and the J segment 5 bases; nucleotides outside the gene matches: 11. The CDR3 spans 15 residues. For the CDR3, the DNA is TGTGCCAGCAGTCGCCTCCAAACAGGGGAGGAGACCCAGTACTTC. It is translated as CASSRLQTGEETQYF.

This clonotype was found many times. The DNA for the CDR3 is TGTGCCAGCAGCCCCTTCAGGGGCTCTGGGGCCAACGTCCTGACTTTC. This codes for CASSPFRGSGANVLTF. V and J are TRBV28 and TRBJ2-6, with a possible D match to TRBD1 (6 bases). Germline lookup yields CDR1 MDHEN and CDR2 SYDVKM. V lost 6 bases and J lost 0, with 12 bases in between. The CDR3 length is 16 residues.

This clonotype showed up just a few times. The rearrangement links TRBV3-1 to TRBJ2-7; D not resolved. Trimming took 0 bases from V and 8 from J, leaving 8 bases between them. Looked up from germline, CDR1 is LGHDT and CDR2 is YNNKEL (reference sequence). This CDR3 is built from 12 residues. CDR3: CASSQEWWQQYF. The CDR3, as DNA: TGTGCCAGCAGCCAAGAGTGGTGGCAGCAGTACTTC.

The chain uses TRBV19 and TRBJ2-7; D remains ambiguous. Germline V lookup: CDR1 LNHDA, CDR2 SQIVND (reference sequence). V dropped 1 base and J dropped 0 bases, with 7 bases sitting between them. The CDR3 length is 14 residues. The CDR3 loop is CASSIGSFSYEQYF. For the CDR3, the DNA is TGTGCCAGTAGTATAGGCTCCTTCTCCTACGAGCAGTACTTC.

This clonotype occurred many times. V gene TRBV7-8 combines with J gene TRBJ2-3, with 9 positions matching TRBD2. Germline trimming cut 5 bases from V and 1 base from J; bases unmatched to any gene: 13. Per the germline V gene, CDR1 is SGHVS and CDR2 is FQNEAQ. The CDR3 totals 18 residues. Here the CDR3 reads CASSRDPRLAGRTDTQYF. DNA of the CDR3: TGTGCCAGCAGCCGAGACCCCCGCCTAGCGGGACGCACAGATACGCAGTATTTT. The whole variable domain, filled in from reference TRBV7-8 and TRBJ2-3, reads GAGVSQSPRYKVAKRGQDVALRCDPISGHVSLFWYQQALGQGPEFLTYFQNEAQLDKSGLPSDRFFAERPEGSVSTLKIQRTQQEDSAVYLCASSRDPRLAGRTDTQYFGPGTRLTVL.

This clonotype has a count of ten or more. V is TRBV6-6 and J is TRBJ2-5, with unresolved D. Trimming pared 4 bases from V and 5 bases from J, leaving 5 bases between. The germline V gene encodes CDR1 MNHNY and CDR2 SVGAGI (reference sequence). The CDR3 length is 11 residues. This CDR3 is CASSWAETQYF. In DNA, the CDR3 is TGTGCCAGCAGTTGGGCGGAGACCCAGTACTTC.

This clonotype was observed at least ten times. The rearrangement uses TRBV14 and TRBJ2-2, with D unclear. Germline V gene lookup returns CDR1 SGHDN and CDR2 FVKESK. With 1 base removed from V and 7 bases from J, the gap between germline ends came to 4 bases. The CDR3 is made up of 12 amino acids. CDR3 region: CASSQVNGELFF. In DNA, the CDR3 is TGTGCCAGCAGCCAAGTAAACGGGGAGCTGTTTTTT.

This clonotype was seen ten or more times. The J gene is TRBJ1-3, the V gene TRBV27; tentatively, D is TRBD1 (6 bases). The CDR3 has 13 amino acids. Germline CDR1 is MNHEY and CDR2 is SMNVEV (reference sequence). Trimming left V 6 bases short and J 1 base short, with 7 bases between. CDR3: CASRGGSGNTIYF. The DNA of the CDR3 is TGTGCCAGCAGAGGGGGATCTGGAAACACCATATATTTT.

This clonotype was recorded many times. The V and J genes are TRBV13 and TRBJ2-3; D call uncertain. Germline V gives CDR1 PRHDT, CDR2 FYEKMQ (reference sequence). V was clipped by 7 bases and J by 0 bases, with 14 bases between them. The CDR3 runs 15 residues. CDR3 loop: CASTRGSPSTDTQYF. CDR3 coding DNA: TGTGCCAGCACCCGAGGCAGTCCTAGCACAGATACGCAGTATTTT.

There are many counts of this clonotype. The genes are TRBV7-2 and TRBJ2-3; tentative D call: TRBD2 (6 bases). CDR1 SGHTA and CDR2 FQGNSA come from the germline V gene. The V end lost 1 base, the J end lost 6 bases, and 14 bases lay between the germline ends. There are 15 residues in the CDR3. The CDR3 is CASSLVWEDLDTQYF. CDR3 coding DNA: TGTGCCAGCAGCTTAGTGTGGGAGGATCTGGATACGCAGTATTTT.

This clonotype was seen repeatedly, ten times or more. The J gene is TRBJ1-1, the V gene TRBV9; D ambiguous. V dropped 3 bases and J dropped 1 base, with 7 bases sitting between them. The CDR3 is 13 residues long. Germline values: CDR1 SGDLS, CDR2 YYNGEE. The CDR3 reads CASSARRNTEAFF. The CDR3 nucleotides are TGTGCCAGCAGCGCGAGACGGAACACTGAAGCTTTCTTT.

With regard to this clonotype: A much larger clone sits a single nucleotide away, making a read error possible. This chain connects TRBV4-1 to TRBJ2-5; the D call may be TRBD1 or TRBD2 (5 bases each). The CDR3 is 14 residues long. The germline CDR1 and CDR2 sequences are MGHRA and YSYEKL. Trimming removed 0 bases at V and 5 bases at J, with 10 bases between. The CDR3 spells CASSQDGGFETQYF. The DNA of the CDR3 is TGCGCCAGCAGCCAAGATGGGGGTTTTGAGACCCAGTACTTC.

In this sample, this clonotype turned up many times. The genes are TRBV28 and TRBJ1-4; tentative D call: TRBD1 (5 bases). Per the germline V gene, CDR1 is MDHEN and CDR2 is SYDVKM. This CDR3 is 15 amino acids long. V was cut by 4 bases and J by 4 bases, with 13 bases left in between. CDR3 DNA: TGTGCCAGCAGTTATCAGGGTCGGGTTAATGAAAAACTGTTTTTT. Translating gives CASSYQGRVNEKLFF.

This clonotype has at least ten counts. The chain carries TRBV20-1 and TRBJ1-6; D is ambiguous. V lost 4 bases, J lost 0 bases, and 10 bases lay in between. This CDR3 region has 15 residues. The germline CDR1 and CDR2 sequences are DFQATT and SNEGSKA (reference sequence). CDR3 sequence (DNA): TGCAGTGCTAAACTCAGTAGCTCCTATAATTCACCCCTCCACTTT. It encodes CSAKLSSSYNSPLHF.

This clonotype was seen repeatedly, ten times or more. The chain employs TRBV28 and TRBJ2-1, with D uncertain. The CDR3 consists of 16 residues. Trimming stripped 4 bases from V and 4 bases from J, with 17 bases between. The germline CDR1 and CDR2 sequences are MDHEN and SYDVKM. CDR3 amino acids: CASSSHSLGSYNEQFF. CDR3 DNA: TGTGCCAGCAGTTCCCATAGCTTAGGGTCTTACAATGAGCAGTTCTTC.

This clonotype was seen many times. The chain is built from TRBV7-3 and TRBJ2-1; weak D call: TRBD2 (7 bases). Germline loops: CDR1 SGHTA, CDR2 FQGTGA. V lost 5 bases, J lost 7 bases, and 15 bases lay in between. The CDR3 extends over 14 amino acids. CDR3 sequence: CASSPQGTKNEQFF. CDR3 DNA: TGTGCCAGCAGCCCCCAGGGGACTAAGAATGAGCAGTTCTTC.

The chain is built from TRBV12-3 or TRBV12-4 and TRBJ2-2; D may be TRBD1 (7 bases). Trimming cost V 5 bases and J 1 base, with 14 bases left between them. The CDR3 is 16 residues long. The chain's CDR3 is CASSPGGDRNTGELFF. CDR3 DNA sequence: TGTGCCAGCAGTCCCGGAGGGGACAGGAACACCGGGGAGCTGTTTTTT.

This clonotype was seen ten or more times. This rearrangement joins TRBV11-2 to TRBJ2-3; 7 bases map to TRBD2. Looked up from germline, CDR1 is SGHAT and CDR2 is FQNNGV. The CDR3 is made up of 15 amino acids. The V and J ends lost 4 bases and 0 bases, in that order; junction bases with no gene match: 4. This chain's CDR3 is CASSSLAISTDTQYF. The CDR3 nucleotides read TGTGCCAGCAGCTCACTAGCGATCAGCACAGATACGCAGTATTTT.

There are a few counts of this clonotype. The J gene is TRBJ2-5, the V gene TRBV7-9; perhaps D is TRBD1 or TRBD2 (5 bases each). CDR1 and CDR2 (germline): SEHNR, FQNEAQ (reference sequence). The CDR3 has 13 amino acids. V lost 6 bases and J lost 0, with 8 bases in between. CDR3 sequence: CASRGPNQETQYF. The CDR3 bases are TGTGCCAGCAGGGGACCCAACCAAGAGACCCAGTACTTC.

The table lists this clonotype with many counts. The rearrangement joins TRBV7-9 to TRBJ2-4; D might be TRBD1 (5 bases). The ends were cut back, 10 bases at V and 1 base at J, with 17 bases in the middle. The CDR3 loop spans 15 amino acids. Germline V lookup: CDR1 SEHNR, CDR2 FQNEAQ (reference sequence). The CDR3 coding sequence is TGTGCCACTACCGACAGTTTACTTGCCAAAAACATTCAGTACTTC. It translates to CATTDSLLAKNIQYF.

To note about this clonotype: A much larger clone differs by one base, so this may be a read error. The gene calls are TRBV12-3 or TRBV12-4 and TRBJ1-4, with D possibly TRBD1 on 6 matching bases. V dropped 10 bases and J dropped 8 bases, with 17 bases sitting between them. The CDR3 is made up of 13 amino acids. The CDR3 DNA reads TGTGCCAACACTCTGGGGGGCGGGGAAAAACTGTTTTTT. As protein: CANTLGGGEKLFF.